This T cell receptor (beta chain) was recorded in a study of shared clonotypes between healthy human individuals (dated by TCRdb to the early 2020s). As for the study more broadly: The cohort comprised a couple of women and three men aged 18 to 49 years. Per donor, three plates each were used for CD4 naive and CD4 memory, two for CD8 naive, and one for CD8 memory. To estimate repertoire size and how much clonotypes are shared between individuals, the study performed deep sequencing of blood TCR repertoires from about five healthy adults. To increase sequencing depth and limit assay-specific biases, TCR repertoire library preparation and sequencing were carried out by different laboratories using diverse techniques. Each donor's leukapheresis produced roughly between roughly 0.85 and 10 billion PBMCs.

This clone was recorded once. Its antigen has not been determined. One base away there is no much larger clone; base qualities are not given. What the study reported, not specific to this receptor: Higher generation probabilities were observed for clonotypes shared by all four sorted-subset donors than for non-shared clonotypes. Pairwise subsampling led to the expectation that sequencing depth would affect the degree of clonotype sharing among donors. Larger estimated clonotype richness was generally found for naive subsets than for memory subsets. The small number of donors limited the genetic and exposure-history diversity represented. Approximately 4.8% of naive CD4, 3.5% of naive CD8, roughly 2.4% of memory CD4, and more than 0.35% of memory CD8 clonotypes were shared across several donors. Sampling was limited to blood, and TCR repertoires in tissue likely differ from TCR repertoires in blood. Incomplete sequencing was indicated by rarefaction of sorted-subset datasets, despite the large sequencing depth.

For CDR1 and CDR2, the germline V gene (reference sequence) lists MNHNY and SVGAGI. Trimming leaves V shorter by 2 bases and J shorter by 2 bases, with the junction holding 4 bases beyond the gene matches. The CDR3 runs 15 amino acids, cysteine and phenylalanine included. Just the 45-base CDR3 DNA is kept, in frame starting at base 1. Using the deep immunoSEQ assay, multiplex PCR amplified TCR CDR3 regions from genomic DNA. Extracted genomic DNA from each cell subset was distributed evenly across all wells of several immunoSEQ 96-well plates, and each plate was treated as a replicate. Each replicate PCR for sorted subsets received 200 ng genomic DNA, equal to tens of thousands of T cell genomes. Purified libraries were quantified with a Qubit 3.0 fluorometer, sized on a Bioanalyzer 2100, and re-quantified with the KAPA Library Quantification kit. Every immunoSEQ 96-well plate was sequenced on a dedicated single-read 150-cycle Illumina NextSeq 550 flow cell. The authors' analysis ran thus. Because the immunoSEQ output included only junctional sequences and no quality scores, the filtering could not be the same as the filtering used for full-length reads. Sequences were annotated with PyIR, a Python wrapper for IgBLAST v1.9, and V/J genes and CDR3 were assigned using IMGT germline references. Reads with weak V/J assignments (E-value above 1e-6), missing CDR3, stop codons, out-of-frame junctions, or ambiguous translated residues were removed. V3J clonotypes were defined as sequences sharing the same inferred V gene, J gene, and CDR3 amino acid sequence. Percentage overlap between repertoires was computed as shared unique clonotypes divided by the size of the smaller repertoire. Three approaches were used to assess repertoire richness: RTK rarefaction, the Chao1 estimator, and Recon v2.1 estimates of unobserved clonotypes. For all TCRbeta clonotypes obtained by the gDNA method from a few donors, generation probabilities were computed with OLGA. Here the immuneACCESS table is served through TCRdb, limited to in-frame sequences with V and J called. Missing clones are a known gap in these copies; in checked studies unresolved V genes cover under half, and the rest lacks a known reason. For V, J and clone size, that table is used; D and trimming come from the DNA. A total of about 2.3 million clones appear in this sample, 85% to 95% of them only once. The ten most abundant clones make up approximately 0.41% of the sample.

The donors were healthy, HIV-negative adults who had no recently reported acute infections or vaccinations. Only Caucasian adults living in Nashville, Tennessee, USA were represented among the donors. Magnetic negative selection was used to enrich CD4+ T cells, after which naive cells were positively selected on CD45RA and the negative fraction became the memory subset. Blood was obtained by leukapheresis, after which PBMCs were separated by Ficoll-Histopaque density gradient centrifugation and cryopreserved in liquid nitrogen vapor phase. Analytical flow cytometry was used to check the purity and quantity of each magnetically sorted T cell population. Each sorted fraction had its genomic DNA isolated and then quantified by UV absorbance on a Nanodrop 2000c.

Sequenced: naive CD4+ T cells from PBMCs. The label giving this sample's cell subset or site can be read as: CD45RA+ positively selected. The chain employs TRBV6-6 and TRBJ2-7, with 9 bases in between that match TRBD2. This TCR came from a young man in good health. Some clones in this sample may be carry-over from other donors' samples. The sequence in DNA is TGTGCCAGCAGTTACGCACTAGCGGGTGCCTACGAGCAGTACTTC. The encoded protein is CASSYALAGAYEQYF.